These 9 T cell receptor beta chains share one sample of origin, sequenced in a study of T cell responses to AZD1222 COVID-19 vaccine. Sequencing was performed with immunoSEQ multiplex PCR; in TCRdb, only in-frame clones are kept and a portion is missing. Seen here are about 45,000 clones, around nine tenths observed once, and the top ten hold 1.1%. Sample: peripheral blood, taken 28 days after the second AZD1222 dose. The source of these receptors is an adult who received the AZD1222 COVID-19 vaccine.

The rearrangement joins TRBV10-3 to TRBJ1-6; no clear D. Germline V gives CDR1 ENHRY, CDR2 SYGVKD. The CDR3 runs to 14 residues. Trimming took off 0 bases at V and 10 bases at J, with 10 bases between the two ends. The CDR3 sequence is CAISESAALSPLHF. In nucleotides, the CDR3 is TGTGCCATCAGTGAGTCGGCAGCGCTCTCACCCCTCCACTTT.

V is TRBV19 and J is TRBJ2-1; no reliable D call. The CDR3 loop spans 13 amino acids. V lost 3 bases, J lost 6 bases, and 9 bases lay in between. The germline V gene has CDR1 LNHDA and CDR2 SQIVND (reference sequence). For the CDR3, the DNA is TGTGCCAGTAGTATGTATCCACTCAATGAGCAGTTCTTC. This encodes CASSMYPLNEQFF.

The chain recombines TRBV10-2 with TRBJ1-1; D not certain. This CDR3 has 14 amino acids. CDR1 WSHSY and CDR2 SAAADI come from the germline V gene. The germline V and J ends were trimmed by 8 bases and 2 bases, with 15 bases remaining between them. In nucleotides, the CDR3 is TGCGCCAGCGGAGGGTCCAAAGGTAACACTGAAGCTTTCTTT. Amino acid sequence: CASGGSKGNTEAFF.

This clone was detected only once. The chain carries TRBV6-5 and TRBJ1-1; 8 positions agree with TRBD1. With V trimmed by 6 bases and J by 4 bases, 7 bases remained unmatched. This CDR3 comprises 14 residues. The germline V gene encodes CDR1 MNHEY and CDR2 SVGAGI. The CDR3 loop is CASREDRVRTEAFF. The CDR3 nucleotides are TGTGCCAGCAGGGAGGACAGGGTTCGCACTGAAGCTTTCTTT.

This chain connects TRBV5-1 to TRBJ2-7; D might be TRBD2 (6 bases). The CDR3 has 16 residues. Germline assignment: CDR1 SGHRS and CDR2 YFSETQ. The V gene lost 3 bases and the J gene lost 3 bases, with 19 bases spanning the gap. CDR3: CASSSTPGGAGYEQYF. The CDR3 nucleotides read TGCGCCAGCAGCTCCACCCCAGGCGGGGCCGGCTACGAGCAGTACTTC.

The chain links TRBV6-2 or TRBV6-3 to TRBJ2-1; 9 bases map to TRBD2. The CDR3 spans 14 residues. Germline V gives CDR1 MNHEY, CDR2 SVGEGT. V was clipped by 4 bases and J by 6 bases; unmatched bases: 4. CDR3 bases: TGTGCCAGCAGTTTAGCGGGAGAAGGCAATGAGCAGTTCTTC. It encodes CASSLAGEGNEQFF.

The gene calls are TRBV2 and TRBJ2-7; 7 bases align to TRBD2. V was pared by 8 bases and J by 6 bases, with 7 bases of the junction left unmatched. Germline V gene lookup returns CDR1 SNHLY and CDR2 FYNNEI. The CDR3 sequence is 12 residues long. The CDR3, as DNA: TGTGCCAGCGGTGCGGGAGTTGGCGAGCAGTACTTC. It yields the protein CASGAGVGEQYF.

V gene TRBV9 combines with J gene TRBJ1-2; D is perhaps TRBD1 (5 bases). Germline CDR1 reads SGDLS; CDR2 reads YYNGEE. CDR3 size: 13 residues. V was shortened by 4 bases and J by 4 bases, with 11 bases between the two germline ends. The CDR3 loop is CASSSQGTYGYTF. The CDR3 bases are TGTGCCAGCAGCTCGCAGGGAACCTATGGCTACACCTTC. The variable domain in full, completed from reference TRBV9 and TRBJ1-2, reads DSGVTQTPKHLITATGQRVTLRCSPRSGDLSVYWYQQSLDQGLQFLIQYYNGEERAKGNILERFSAQQFPDLHSELNLSSLELGDSALYFCASSSQGTYGYTFGSGTRLTVV.

The rearrangement uses TRBV10-3 and TRBJ1-2; D is possibly TRBD1 (6 bases). The CDR3 covers 13 residues. With 2 bases removed from V and 4 bases from J, the gap between germline ends came to 8 bases. Germline CDR1 reads ENHRY; CDR2 reads SYGVKD. The CDR3 protein is CAISEGGTYGYTF. The CDR3 DNA reads TGTGCCATCAGTGAGGGGGGCACCTATGGCTACACCTTC.